This TCR beta chain was recorded in a study of blood T cells in healthy people across ages. This clonotype was counted only a few times. This CDR3 has 15 amino acids. Germline V CDR1 and CDR2: MDHEN, SYDVKM. Trimming pared 2 bases from V and 1 base from J, leaving 11 bases between. A second about 7 to 11 cycle PCR used barcoded and J-beta primers. A single record per CDR3 protein comes from TCRdb applying MiXCR to the 5' RACE reads. The repertoire includes approximately 600,000 distinct CDR3 sequences, roughly 58% of them detected once, and over 30% sits in the top ten. This TCR was recovered from a man between 60 and 75 years old in good health. The specimen sequenced was blood. This chain links TRBV28 with TRBJ1-2; possibly TRBD1 for D (5 bases). CDR3 nucleotides: TGTGCCAGCAGTTTAGGGGCAGGGAATAACTATGGCTACACCTTC. Translated, it gives CASSLGAGNNYGYTF.